Reported below is one T cell receptor (beta chain). This specimen comes from a study of control samples from healthy donors and cancer patients. Produced via immunoSEQ multiplex PCR; TCRdb's table is partial and in-frame only. The sample has some 150,000 clones, 93% seen once. V lost 5 bases to trimming and J lost 4 bases, with 11 bases between them. In germline, CDR1 is MDHEN, CDR2 SYDVKM. CDR3 length: 13 amino acids. Sequences were obtained from blood. The rearrangement links TRBV28 to TRBJ1-2, with D perhaps matching TRBD1 (5 bases). The source is a man aged 50-59 years in good health. The CDR3 loop reads CASSVTVFYGYTF. CDR3 coding DNA: TGTGCCAGCAGTGTGACAGTTTTCTATGGCTACACCTTC.